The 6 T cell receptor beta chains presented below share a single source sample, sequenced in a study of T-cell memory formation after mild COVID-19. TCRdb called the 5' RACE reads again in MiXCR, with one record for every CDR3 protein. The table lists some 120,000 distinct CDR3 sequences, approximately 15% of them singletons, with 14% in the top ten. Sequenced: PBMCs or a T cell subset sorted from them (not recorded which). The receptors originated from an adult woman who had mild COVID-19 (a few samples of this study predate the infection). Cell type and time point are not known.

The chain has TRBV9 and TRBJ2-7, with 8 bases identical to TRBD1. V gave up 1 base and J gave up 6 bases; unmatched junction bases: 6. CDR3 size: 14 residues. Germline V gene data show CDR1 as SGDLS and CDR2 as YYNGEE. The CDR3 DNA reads TGTGCCAGCAGCGTAAGTCGGACAGGGTTCGAGCAGTACTTC. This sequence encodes CASSVSRTGFEQYF.

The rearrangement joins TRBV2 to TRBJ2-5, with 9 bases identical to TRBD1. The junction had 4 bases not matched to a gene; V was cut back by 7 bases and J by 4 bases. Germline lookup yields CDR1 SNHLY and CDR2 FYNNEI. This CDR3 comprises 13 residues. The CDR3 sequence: CASTQDRGETQYF. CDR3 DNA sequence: TGTGCCAGCACCCAGGACAGGGGAGAGACCCAGTACTTC.

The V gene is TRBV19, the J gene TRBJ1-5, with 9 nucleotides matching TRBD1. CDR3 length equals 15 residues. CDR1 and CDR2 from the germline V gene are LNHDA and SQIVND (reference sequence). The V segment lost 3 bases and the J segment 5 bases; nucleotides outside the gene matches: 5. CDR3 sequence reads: CASSIGQGYYQPQHF. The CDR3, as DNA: TGTGCCAGTAGTATTGGACAGGGGTACTATCAGCCCCAGCATTTT.

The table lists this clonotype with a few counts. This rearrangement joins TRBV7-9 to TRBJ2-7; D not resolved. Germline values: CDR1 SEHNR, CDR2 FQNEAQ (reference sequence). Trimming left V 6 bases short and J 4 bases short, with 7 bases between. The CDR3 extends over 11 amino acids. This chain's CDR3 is CASRSLYEQYF. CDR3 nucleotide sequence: TGTGCCAGCAGGAGCCTTTACGAGCAGTACTTC.

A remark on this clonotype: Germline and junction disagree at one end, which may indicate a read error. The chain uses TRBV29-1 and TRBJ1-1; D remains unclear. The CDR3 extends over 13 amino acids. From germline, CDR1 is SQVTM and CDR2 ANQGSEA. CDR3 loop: CSVEGRMHTEAFF. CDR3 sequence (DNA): TGCAGCGTGGAAGGACGGATGCACACTGAAGCTTTCTTT.

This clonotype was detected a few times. Here the CDR3 DNA reads TGTGCCAGCAGCCAATATGCCGGGACAACGAACACCGGGGAGCTGTTTTTT. Amino acid sequence: CASSQYAGTTNTGELFF. The V gene is TRBV14, the J gene TRBJ2-2; D perhaps matches TRBD1 (6 bases). V was cut by 2 bases and J by 0 bases, with 13 bases left in between. The CDR3 extends over 17 amino acids. Germline CDR1 SGHDN, CDR2 FVKESK.